This TCR beta chain originates from a study of pediatric ulcerative colitis. Study-wide points: Ulcerative colitis patients shared more blood-rectal clones than controls. Acute severe colitis showed lower rectal diversity from clonal expansions.

With regard to this clone: Its antigen is currently unknown.

Deletions cut 5 bases from V and 7 bases from J, with 14 bases between. This CDR3 is 14 amino acids long. Germline V gene data show CDR1 as PRHDT and CDR2 as FYEKMQ (reference sequence). Sequencing depth was up to 500,000 reads per sample. Profiling relied on immunoSEQ multiplex PCR, and the TCRdb table lists in-frame clones only, not all of them. The sample lists about 11,000 clones; 75% to 85% were seen once. Rectal tissue came from one to two pinch biopsies taken at colonoscopy. The material sequenced was gut tissue. The TCR was taken from a girl under 18 who was a control in a study of pediatric ulcerative colitis. The chain employs TRBV13 and TRBJ2-2; tentatively, D is TRBD2 (6 bases). This CDR3 is CASSPRGINGELFF. DNA of the CDR3: TGTGCCAGCAGCCCACGGGGGATTAACGGGGAGCTGTTTTTT.